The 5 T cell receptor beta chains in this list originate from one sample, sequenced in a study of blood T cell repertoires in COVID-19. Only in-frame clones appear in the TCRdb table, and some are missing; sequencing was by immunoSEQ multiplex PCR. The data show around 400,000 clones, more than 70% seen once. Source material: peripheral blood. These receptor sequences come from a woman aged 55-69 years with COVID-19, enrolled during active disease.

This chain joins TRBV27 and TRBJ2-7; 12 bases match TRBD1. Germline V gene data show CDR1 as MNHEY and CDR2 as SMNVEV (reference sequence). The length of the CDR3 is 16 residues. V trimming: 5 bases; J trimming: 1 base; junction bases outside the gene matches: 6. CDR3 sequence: CASSRAGQGASYEQYF. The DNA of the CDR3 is TGTGCCAGCAGTAGGGCGGGACAGGGGGCGTCCTACGAGCAGTACTTC.

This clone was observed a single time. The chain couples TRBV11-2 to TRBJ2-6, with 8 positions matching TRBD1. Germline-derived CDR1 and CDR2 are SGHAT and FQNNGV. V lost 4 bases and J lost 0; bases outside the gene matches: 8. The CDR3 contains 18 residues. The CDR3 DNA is TGTGCCAGCAGCTCCCTCTTTGACAGGGGCTCTGGGGCCAACGTCCTGACTTTC. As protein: CASSSLFDRGSGANVLTF.

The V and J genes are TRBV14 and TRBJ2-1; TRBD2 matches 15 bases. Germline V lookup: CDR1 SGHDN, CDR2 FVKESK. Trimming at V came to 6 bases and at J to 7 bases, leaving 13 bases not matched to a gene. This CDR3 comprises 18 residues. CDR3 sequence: CASRRTSGGAGISNEQFF. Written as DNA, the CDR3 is TGTGCCAGCAGAAGGACTAGCGGGGGGGCCGGTATATCGAATGAGCAGTTCTTC. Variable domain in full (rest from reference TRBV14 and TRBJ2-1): EAGVTQFPSHSVIEKGQTVTLRCDPISGHDNLYWYRRVMGKEIKFLLHFVKESKQDESGMPNNRFLAERTGGTYSTLKVQPAELEDSGVYFCASRRTSGGAGISNEQFFGPGTRLTVL.

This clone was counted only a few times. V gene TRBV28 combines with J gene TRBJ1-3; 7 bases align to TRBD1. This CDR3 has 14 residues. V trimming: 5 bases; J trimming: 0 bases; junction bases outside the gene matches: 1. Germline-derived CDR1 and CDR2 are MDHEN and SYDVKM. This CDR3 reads CASSAGGSGNTIYF. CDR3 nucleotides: TGTGCCAGCAGTGCAGGGGGCTCTGGAAACACCATATATTTT.

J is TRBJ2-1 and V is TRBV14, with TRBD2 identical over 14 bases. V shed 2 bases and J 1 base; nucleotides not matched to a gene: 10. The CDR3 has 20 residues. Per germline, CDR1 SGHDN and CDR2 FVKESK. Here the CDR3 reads CASSQRAGTSGGLSYNEQFF. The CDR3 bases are TGTGCCAGCAGCCAACGCGCCGGGACTAGCGGGGGCTTGTCCTACAATGAGCAGTTCTTC.